These 21 T cell receptor beta chains originate from one sample sequenced in a study of blood T cell repertoires in COVID-19. The data were produced by immunoSEQ multiplex PCR, yet TCRdb's version contains in-frame clones alone and is incomplete. The profile covers 250,000 to 350,000 clones, with approximately 84% appearing a single time and less than 20% taken by the ten largest. Input material: peripheral blood. The receptor set was obtained from a person aged 65-85 years with COVID-19, enrolled during active disease.

This clone came up once. The rearrangement uses TRBV5-1 and TRBJ1-4; D not resolved. The CDR3 has 16 residues. CDR1 SGHRS and CDR2 YFSETQ come from the germline V gene. Deletions cut 3 bases from V and 4 bases from J, with 16 bases between. The CDR3 sequence is CASSSGRTGGNEKLFF. CDR3 DNA sequence: TGCGCCAGCAGCTCCGGACGGACGGGAGGTAATGAAAAACTGTTTTTT.

The chain employs TRBV15 and TRBJ2-5, with 7 bases fitting TRBD1. The V gene end was trimmed by 3 bases and the J gene end by 5 bases; junction bases not matched to a gene: 6. Per the germline V gene, CDR1 is LNHNV and CDR2 is YYDKDF (reference sequence). CDR3 size: 14 residues. CDR3 sequence reads: CATSRGQPPETQYF. In DNA, the CDR3 is TGTGCCACCAGCAGGGGACAGCCCCCCGAGACCCAGTACTTC.

This clone was seen ten or more times. V and J are TRBV13 and TRBJ2-1; 12 nucleotides agree with TRBD2. The length of the CDR3 is 15 residues. J was trimmed by 9 bases and V by 4 bases; bases with no gene match: 7. Looked up from germline, CDR1 is PRHDT and CDR2 is FYEKMQ (reference sequence). The chain's CDR3 is CASSSTSGRNGEQFF. CDR3 nucleotide sequence: TGTGCCAGCAGCTCGACTAGCGGGAGAAATGGTGAGCAGTTCTTC.

This chain joins TRBV30 and TRBJ2-5; 7 nucleotides agree with TRBD2. Trimming at V came to 0 bases and at J to 5 bases, leaving 0 bases not matched to a gene. CDR3 length equals 12 residues. Germline lookup yields CDR1 GTSNPN and CDR2 SVGIG (reference sequence). The CDR3: CAWSVGGETQYF. The CDR3 DNA sequence: TGTGCCTGGAGTGTGGGAGGGGAGACCCAGTACTTC. The variable domain in full, completed from reference TRBV30 and TRBJ2-5, reads SQTIHQWPATLVQPVGSPLSLECTVEGTSNPNLYWYRQAAGRGLQLLFYSVGIGQISSEVPQNLSASRPQDRQFILSSKKLLLSDSGFYLCAWSVGGETQYFGPGTRLLVL.

The chain uses TRBV11-2 and TRBJ2-1, with a weak D call TRBD1 (6 bases). The CDR3 covers 15 residues. CDR1 is SGHAT and CDR2 is FQNNGV in the germline V gene. V gave up 5 bases and J gave up 8 bases, with 19 bases separating them. The CDR3 sequence: CASSPTQGRRDEQFF. The CDR3 coding sequence is TGTGCCAGCAGCCCTACCCAGGGGCGGAGAGATGAGCAGTTCTTC.

The J gene is TRBJ1-5, the V gene TRBV28; 8 bases match TRBD1. Trimming removed 8 bases from V and 9 bases from J; junction bases left unmatched: 6. This CDR3 region has 12 residues. From germline, CDR1 is MDHEN and CDR2 SYDVKM. CDR3 in amino acids: CASGQGPLPQHF. The CDR3 coding sequence is TGTGCCAGCGGACAGGGTCCCCTGCCCCAGCATTTT.

The chain combines TRBV5-1 with TRBJ2-1, with D perhaps matching TRBD2 (5 bases). The CDR3 is 16 amino acids. V was cut by 4 bases and J by 0 bases, with 14 bases left in between. Germline CDR1 and CDR2: SGHRS and YFSETQ. The CDR3 region is CASSMGLGSSYNEQFF. The CDR3 DNA sequence: TGCGCCAGCAGCATGGGGTTGGGGAGCTCCTACAATGAGCAGTTCTTC.

V usage is TRBV7-2 and J usage is TRBJ2-7, with 8 positions matching TRBD2. Unmatched junction bases numbered 4, after V lost 2 bases and J lost 1 base. The CDR3 has 15 amino acids. The germline CDR1 and CDR2 sequences are SGHTA and FQGNSA. CDR3: CASSLSGSSSYEQYF. For the CDR3, the DNA is TGTGCCAGCAGCTTAAGCGGGAGTTCTTCCTACGAGCAGTACTTC.

V and J are TRBV7-2 and TRBJ1-3; no clear D gene. CDR1 and CDR2 from the germline V gene are SGHTA and FQGNSA. Trimming stripped 2 bases from V and 0 bases from J, with 8 bases between. The CDR3 runs 15 residues. Here the CDR3 DNA reads TGTGCCAGCAGCTTAAGTGGCAGCTCTGGAAACACCATATATTTT. This translates into CASSLSGSSGNTIYF.

This clone was counted a single time. The chain recombines TRBV11-2 with TRBJ1-2, with 7 bases matching TRBD1. Germline V gives CDR1 SGHAT, CDR2 FQNNGV. Trimming at V came to 5 bases and at J to 4 bases, leaving 4 bases not matched to a gene. The CDR3 sequence is 13 residues long. The CDR3 coding sequence is TGTGCCAGCAGCCCGGGACAGCTCTATGGCTACACCTTC. This sequence encodes CASSPGQLYGYTF.

V gene TRBV19 combines with J gene TRBJ2-1; perhaps TRBD2 as D (5 bases). The CDR3 covers 15 residues. V was pared by 4 bases and J by 4 bases, with 14 bases between. From germline, CDR1 is LNHDA and CDR2 SQIVND (reference sequence). CDR3 protein: CASSNLGLEYNEQFF. The CDR3 DNA sequence: TGTGCCAGTAGTAACCTAGGACTCGAATACAATGAGCAGTTCTTC.

This clone was counted only a few times. V and J are TRBV5-5 and TRBJ1-1; TRBD1 agrees at 10 bases. Germline V CDR1 and CDR2: SGHKS, YYEKEE (reference sequence). Germline trimming cut 4 bases from V and 1 base from J; bases unmatched to any gene: 1. The CDR3 loop spans 14 amino acids. DNA for the CDR3: TGTGCCAGCAGCCGGGACAGGGGGAACACTGAAGCTTTCTTT. It specifies CASSRDRGNTEAFF.

The genes are TRBV6-2 or TRBV6-3 and TRBJ2-3; TRBD1 agrees at 7 bases. This CDR3 has 18 residues. CDR1 MNHEY and CDR2 SVGEGT come from the germline V gene. Unmatched junction bases numbered 15, after V lost 5 bases and J lost 1 base. This chain's CDR3 is CASSTHRRQGEGTDTQYF. The CDR3 nucleotides read TGTGCCAGCAGTACCCACCGACGACAGGGCGAAGGCACAGATACGCAGTATTTT.

This clone was counted once. This chain joins TRBV7-9 and TRBJ1-4; D may be TRBD1 (6 bases). The CDR3 is 15 residues long. The germline V and J ends were trimmed by 4 bases and 8 bases, with 17 bases remaining between them. CDR1 and CDR2 (germline): SEHNR, FQNEAQ (reference sequence). CDR3 sequence: CASSSRQGRLEKLFF. The CDR3 nucleotides are TGTGCCAGCAGCTCGAGGCAGGGGCGATTGGAAAAACTGTTTTTT.

The J gene is TRBJ2-1, the V gene TRBV28; 8 bases fit TRBD2. The CDR3 runs to 13 residues. V lost 4 bases to trimming and J lost 13 bases; unmatched junction nucleotides: 9. Per the germline V gene, CDR1 is MDHEN and CDR2 is SYDVKM. CDR3 residues: CASSSGPRTSQFF. CDR3 nucleotides: TGTGCCAGCAGTTCAGGCCCCCGGACTAGCCAGTTCTTC.

The V gene is TRBV29-1, the J gene TRBJ2-2; no reliable D call. V lost 4 bases, J lost 6 bases, and 9 bases lay in between. The CDR3 has 12 amino acids. Germline values: CDR1 SQVTM, CDR2 ANQGSEA. The CDR3 here is CSVGRRAGELFF. CDR3 bases: TGCAGCGTTGGTAGACGGGCCGGGGAGCTGTTTTTT.

J is TRBJ2-1 and V is TRBV2, with 7 bases fitting TRBD2. The CDR3 has 14 amino acids. V was clipped by 6 bases and J by 2 bases; unmatched bases: 4. Germline-derived CDR1 and CDR2 are SNHLY and FYNNEI. The CDR3 DNA is TGTGCCAGCAGGGGGGGGACCGCCTACAATGAGCAGTTCTTC. Translated: CASRGGTAYNEQFF.

The gene calls are TRBV18 and TRBJ2-7; the D gene is possibly TRBD2 (5 bases). V lost 6 bases and J lost 4, with 13 bases in between. Germline CDR1 KGHSH, CDR2 LQKENI. This CDR3 has 13 amino acids. This chain's CDR3 is CASSPLSGYEQYF. Written as DNA, the CDR3 is TGTGCCAGCTCCCCCCTTTCGGGGTACGAGCAGTACTTC.

This clone appeared a single time. The chain employs TRBV19 and TRBJ2-7; TRBD2 aligns across 8 bases. The germline CDR1 and CDR2 sequences are LNHDA and SQIVND (reference sequence). CDR3 length: 14 amino acids. V lost 1 base to trimming and J lost 6 bases; unmatched junction nucleotides: 5. The CDR3 bases are TGTGCCAGTAGTATAGCGGGGGGGCTCGGCGAGCAGTACTTC. It encodes CASSIAGGLGEQYF. Full variable domain (outside the CDR3, taken from reference TRBV19 and TRBJ2-7): DGGITQSPKYLFRKEGQNVTLSCEQNLNHDAMYWYRQDPGQGLRLIYYSQIVNDFQKGDIAEGYSVSREKKESFPLTVTSAQKNPTAFYLCASSIAGGLGEQYFGPGTRLTVT.

The chain links TRBV18 to TRBJ2-1; TRBD2 matches 8 bases. The CDR3 covers 12 residues. Trimming took 0 bases from V and 16 from J; bases not matched to a gene: 5. CDR1 and CDR2 (germline): KGHSH, LQKENI. In nucleotides, the CDR3 is TGTGCCAGCTCACCACCGAGCGGGGGCGCTTTCTTC. Its translation: CASSPPSGGAFF.

The chain couples TRBV6-5 to TRBJ2-7, with 7 nucleotides matching TRBD2. Germline V gene data show CDR1 as MNHEY and CDR2 as SVGAGI. The CDR3 has 14 amino acids. Unmatched junction bases numbered 11, after V lost 6 bases and J lost 6 bases. The CDR3 loop is CASSFRWGGREQYF. CDR3 nucleotide sequence: TGTGCCAGCAGCTTTCGGTGGGGGGGACGCGAGCAGTACTTC.